This T cell receptor (beta chain) was documented in a study of control samples from healthy donors and cancer patients (dated by TCRdb to 2019 to 2021). This clone was picked up one time. The antigen this receptor binds is unknown. No much larger clonotype is one base removed from it; base qualities were not supplied. Library preparation employed the immunoSEQ multiplex PCR assay. In TCRdb, the immuneACCESS table is reduced to in-frame sequences with V and J assigned. These tables do not hold every clone; where another copy was compared, an unresolved V gene accounts for under half, and the others remain unexplained. The sample has 120,000 or so clones on record, around nine tenths of them singletons. The leading ten clones occupy 7% to 10% of the sample. The CDR1 and CDR2 encoded by the germline V gene (reference sequence) are LNHDA and SQIVND. From cysteine to phenylalanine, the CDR3 is 16 amino acids long. Just the 48-base CDR3 DNA is kept, in frame starting at base 1. V lost 3 bases and J lost 3 bases; the stretch between them is 15 bases long.

Sequenced: blood. The clonotype was recovered from a middle-aged man in good health. This receptor chain uses TRBV19 and TRBJ2-1; the D element might be TRBD1 or TRBD2, as each aligns at 5 bases. The DNA sequence reads TGTGCCAGTAGTATTCAGTTAGGGACGGACTACAATGAGCAGTTCTTC. This encodes CASSIQLGTDYNEQFF.